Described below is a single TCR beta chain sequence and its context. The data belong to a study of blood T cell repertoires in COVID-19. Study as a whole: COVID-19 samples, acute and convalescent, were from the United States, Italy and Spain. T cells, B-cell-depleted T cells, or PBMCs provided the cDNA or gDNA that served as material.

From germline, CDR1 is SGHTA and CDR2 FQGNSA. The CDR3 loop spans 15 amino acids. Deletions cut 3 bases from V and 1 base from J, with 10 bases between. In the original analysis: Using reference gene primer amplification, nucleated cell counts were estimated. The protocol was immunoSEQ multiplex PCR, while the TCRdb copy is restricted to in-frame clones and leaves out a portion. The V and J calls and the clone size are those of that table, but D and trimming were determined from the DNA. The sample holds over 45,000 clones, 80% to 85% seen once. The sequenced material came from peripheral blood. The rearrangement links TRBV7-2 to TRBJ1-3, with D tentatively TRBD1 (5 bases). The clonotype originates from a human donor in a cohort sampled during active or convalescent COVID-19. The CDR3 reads CASSFGGSSGNTIYF. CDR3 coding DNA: TGTGCCAGCAGCTTCGGGGGAAGTTCTGGAAACACCATATATTTT.